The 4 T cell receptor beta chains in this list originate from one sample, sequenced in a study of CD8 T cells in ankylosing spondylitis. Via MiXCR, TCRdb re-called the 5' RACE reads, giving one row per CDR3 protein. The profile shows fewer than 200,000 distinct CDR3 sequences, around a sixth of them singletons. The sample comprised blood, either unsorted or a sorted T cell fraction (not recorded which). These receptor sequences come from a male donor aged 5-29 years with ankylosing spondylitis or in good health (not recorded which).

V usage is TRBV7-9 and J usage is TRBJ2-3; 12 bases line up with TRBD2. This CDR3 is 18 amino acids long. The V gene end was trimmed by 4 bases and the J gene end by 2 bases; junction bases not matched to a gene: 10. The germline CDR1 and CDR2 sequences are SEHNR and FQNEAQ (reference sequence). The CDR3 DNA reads TGTGCCAGCAGCTCCCAAAGGACTAGCGGGAAAGACACAGATACGCAGTATTTT. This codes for CASSSQRTSGKDTDTQYF.

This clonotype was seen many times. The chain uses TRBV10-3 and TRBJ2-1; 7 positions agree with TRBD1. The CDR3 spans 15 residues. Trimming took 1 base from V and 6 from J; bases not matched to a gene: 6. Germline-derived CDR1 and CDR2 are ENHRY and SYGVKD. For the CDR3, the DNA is TGTGCCATCAGTGAGTTGATGGACAGGAGCAATGAGCAGTTCTTC. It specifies CAISELMDRSNEQFF.

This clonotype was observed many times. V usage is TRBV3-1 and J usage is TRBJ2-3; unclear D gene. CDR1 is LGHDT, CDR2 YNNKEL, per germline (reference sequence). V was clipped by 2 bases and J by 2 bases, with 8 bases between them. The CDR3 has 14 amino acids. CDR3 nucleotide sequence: TGTGCCAGCAGCCAACTGCCCTCCACAGATACGCAGTATTTT. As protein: CASSQLPSTDTQYF.

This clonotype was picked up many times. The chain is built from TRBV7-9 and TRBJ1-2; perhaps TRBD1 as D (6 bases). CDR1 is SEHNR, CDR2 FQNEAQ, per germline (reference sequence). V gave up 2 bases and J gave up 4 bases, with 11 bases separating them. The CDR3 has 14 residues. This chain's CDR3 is CASSLFEQGYGYTF. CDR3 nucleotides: TGTGCCAGCAGCTTATTTGAACAGGGCTATGGCTACACCTTC. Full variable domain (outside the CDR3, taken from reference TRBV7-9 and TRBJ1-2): DTGVSQNPRHKITKRGQNVTFRCDPISEHNRLYWYRQTLGQGPEFLTYFQNEAQLEKSRLLSDRFSAERPKGSFSTLEIQRTEQGDSAMYLCASSLFEQGYGYTFGSGTRLTVV.